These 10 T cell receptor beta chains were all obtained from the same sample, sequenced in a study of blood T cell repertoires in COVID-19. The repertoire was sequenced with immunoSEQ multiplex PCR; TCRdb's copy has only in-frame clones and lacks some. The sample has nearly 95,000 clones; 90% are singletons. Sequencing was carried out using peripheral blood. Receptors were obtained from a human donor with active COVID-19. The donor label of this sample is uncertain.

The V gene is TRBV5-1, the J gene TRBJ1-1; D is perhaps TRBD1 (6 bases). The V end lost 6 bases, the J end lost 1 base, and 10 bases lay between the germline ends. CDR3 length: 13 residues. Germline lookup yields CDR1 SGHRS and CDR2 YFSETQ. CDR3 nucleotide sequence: TGCGCCAGCAAACAGGACAGGAACACTGAAGCTTTCTTT. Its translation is CASKQDRNTEAFF.

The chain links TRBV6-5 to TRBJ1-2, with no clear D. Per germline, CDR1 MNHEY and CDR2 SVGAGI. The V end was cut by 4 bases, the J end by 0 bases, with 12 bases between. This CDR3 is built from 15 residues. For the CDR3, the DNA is TGTGCCAGCAGTTCCCCGAGCGAGGCTAACTATGGCTACACCTTC. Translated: CASSSPSEANYGYTF.

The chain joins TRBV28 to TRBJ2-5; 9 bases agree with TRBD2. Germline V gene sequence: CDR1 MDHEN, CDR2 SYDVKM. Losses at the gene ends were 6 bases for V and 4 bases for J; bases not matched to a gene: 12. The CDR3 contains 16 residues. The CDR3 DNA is TGTGCCAGCAGCACACCGGCGGGGGGGCGGGGAGAGACCCAGTACTTC. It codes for CASSTPAGGRGETQYF.

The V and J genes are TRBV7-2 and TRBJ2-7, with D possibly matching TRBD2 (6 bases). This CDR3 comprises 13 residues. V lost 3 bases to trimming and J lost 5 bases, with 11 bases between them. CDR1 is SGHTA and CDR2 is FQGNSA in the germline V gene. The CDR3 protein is CASSLDYRNEQYF. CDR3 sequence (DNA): TGTGCCAGCAGCTTGGACTACAGGAACGAGCAGTACTTC. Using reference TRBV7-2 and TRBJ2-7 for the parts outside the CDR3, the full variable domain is GAGVSQSPSNKVTEKGKDVELRCDPISGHTALYWYRQSLGQGLEFLIYFQGNSAPDKSGLPSDRFSAERTGGSVSTLTIQRTQQEDSAVYLCASSLDYRNEQYFGPGTRLTVT.

CDR3 coding DNA: TGTGCCAGCAGCTGGACAGGGTTTGATTCGTACGAGCAGTACTTC. Its protein is CASSWTGFDSYEQYF. The chain links TRBV11-2 to TRBJ2-7, with 8 bases aligning to TRBD1. Germline CDR1 reads SGHAT; CDR2 reads FQNNGV. This CDR3 has 15 residues. The V gene end was trimmed by 4 bases and the J gene end by 4 bases; junction bases not matched to a gene: 9.

CDR3 in amino acids: CASSHITGTGDYGYTF. The CDR3 DNA is TGTGCCAGCTCACATATTACCGGGACAGGGGACTATGGCTACACCTTC. The chain combines TRBV18 with TRBJ1-2, with TRBD1 matching 10 bases. Germline CDR1 and CDR2: KGHSH and LQKENI. V dropped 4 bases and J dropped 3; count of bases not matched to a gene: 8. This CDR3 contains 16 residues.

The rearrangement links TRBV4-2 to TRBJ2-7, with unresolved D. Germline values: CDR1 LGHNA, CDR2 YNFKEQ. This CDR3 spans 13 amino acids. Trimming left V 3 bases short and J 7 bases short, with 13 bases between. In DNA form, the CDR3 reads TGTGCCAGCAGCCAGACCCAGGTTATTGAGCAGTACTTC. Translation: CASSQTQVIEQYF.

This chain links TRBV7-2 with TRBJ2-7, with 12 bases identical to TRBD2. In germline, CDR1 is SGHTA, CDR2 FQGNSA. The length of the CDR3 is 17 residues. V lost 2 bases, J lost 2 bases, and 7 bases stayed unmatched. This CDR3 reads CASSLKTWTSGAYEQYF. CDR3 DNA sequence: TGTGCCAGCAGCTTAAAGACCTGGACTAGCGGGGCCTACGAGCAGTACTTC.

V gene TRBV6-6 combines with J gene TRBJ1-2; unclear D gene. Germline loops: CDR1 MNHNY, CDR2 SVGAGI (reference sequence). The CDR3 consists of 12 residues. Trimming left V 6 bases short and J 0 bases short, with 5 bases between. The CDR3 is CASSQTNYGYTF. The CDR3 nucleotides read TGTGCCAGCAGCCAAACTAACTATGGCTACACCTTC.

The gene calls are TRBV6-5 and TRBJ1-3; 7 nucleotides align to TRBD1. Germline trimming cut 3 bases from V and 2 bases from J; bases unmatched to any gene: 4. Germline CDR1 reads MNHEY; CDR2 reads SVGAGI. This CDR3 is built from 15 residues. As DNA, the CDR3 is TGTGCCAGCAGTTATCAGGGGGGTCCTGGAAACACCATATATTTT. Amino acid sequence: CASSYQGGPGNTIYF.